The sequence of this TCR beta chain was determined in a study of TIL therapy for anti-PD-1-resistant metastatic lung cancer (dated by TCRdb to the early 2020s). About the full investigation: Tumors were collected before any PD-1/PD-L1 blockade, after which patients were given nivolumab, and patients who progressed were given lymphodepletion, an infusion of expanded TIL and IL-2. Among the enrolled patients, the median age was nearly 55 years (range roughly 38-75), and the median tumor PD-L1 proportion score was approximately 5.9%. The cohort was predominantly lung adenocarcinoma, with four EGFR-mutant and two ALK-rearranged tumors, and half of patients were current or former smokers. A median non-synonymous tumor mutation burden of around 1.4 mutations per megabase was determined across the cohort by whole-exome sequencing. T cell receptor beta sequencing of tumor and peripheral blood served to follow clonotypes across the tumor, the expanded TIL product, and serial blood samples.

As regards this clone: Its antigen is unknown. It has no much larger one-base neighbor in the sample; base qualities were not kept.

CDR1 and CDR2 are drawn from the germline V gene: SGHRS, YFSETQ. V loses 3 bases, J loses 1 base, and the germline ends lie 22 bases apart. From its cysteine to its phenylalanine, the CDR3 spans 18 amino acids. This entry keeps only the CDR3 DNA: 54 bases, framed from base 1. Points the paper makes about the study in general: Generalizability was limited because the cohort was highly selected, with more treatment-naive, never-smoker and oncogene-addicted patients included than is typical. Infused TIL clonotypes partially replaced the baseline peripheral repertoire then decayed over months, with no apparent association between persistence and response. The study protocol defined all tumor marker inferences as exploratory.

Using bias-controlled multiplex PCR with the immunoSEQ v3 hsTCRB kit, the TCR beta CDR3 regions were amplified from genomic DNA. TCR libraries were sequenced on an Illumina NextSeq 500 to approximately 2 million read pairs for survey level or 5-6 million for deep level. As for how the authors treated the data: The immunoSEQ Analyzer software assigned V, D and J genes, filtered out non-productive sequences, and reported clonality. Repertoires were compared using productive Simpson clonality and Morisita overlap index of productive TRB rearrangements between infused TIL and blood. Absolute clonotype counts in blood were estimated by multiplying the lymphocyte count by the CD3+ fraction and by the productive frequency of the clone. TCRdb limited this immuneACCESS table to in-frame rearrangements with V and J called. A share of clones is missing; checked studies link under half to unresolved V genes, and the rest is unexplained. For V, J and clone size, that table is used; D and trimming come from the DNA. This sample has more than 55,000 clones in its table, and approximately 69% of those were observed once. Of the sample, around 6.3% is held by the ten largest clones.

In light of the paper, this sample's time point label describes: pre-treatment sample, taken before nivolumab and TIL therapy. Between late 2017 and January 2020, a dual-center phase I trial enrolled adults who had stage 4 NSCLC. Samples were obtained from a single-arm, open-label phase I trial in which tumor-infiltrating lymphocyte therapy with nivolumab was evaluated in advanced non-small cell lung cancer. Blood mononuclear cells from EDTA tubes were isolated by Ficoll gradient, snap-frozen as pellets, and DNA was extracted with a Qiagen mini-prep kit. This sample comprised blood, obtained at baseline. The clonotype originates from a person aged 25 to 80 with non-small cell lung cancer. The rearranged chain carries TRBV5-1 and TRBJ2-5, with the D assignment possibly TRBD1 or TRBD2, given 5 matching bases for each. The CDR3 loop reads CASSWGATRGGAQETQYF. The DNA reads as follows: TGCGCCAGCAGCTGGGGTGCCACTCGTGGGGGAGCCCAAGAGACCCAGTACTTC.